This TCR beta chain comes out of a study of cytomegalovirus exposure and HLA in healthy donors (dated by TCRdb to about 2017). The study in broad terms: In an earlier analysis of roughly 500 of the donors, 276 Gb of sequence data and 90 million to 130 million unique TCR beta sequences from about 190 million T cells were reported. The genetic ancestry cluster associated with self-reported Caucasian donors included around 76% of the 398 genotyped donors. In the later analysis, no new phenotypic data were used to find candidate immune exposures; instead, reliance was placed on TCR beta sequences and their occurrence across donors. All discovery cohort repertoires had been generated using a single sequencing platform. The study aimed to test whether cataloging public T cell receptors could reveal signatures of past pathogen exposure. Donor age, sex, ethnicity and CMV serostatus were compiled alongside the repertoire data. Typing coverage varied by locus: 629-630 donors for A, B, C, DRB1 and DQB1; some 520 for DQA1; around 570 for DPA1; approximately 450 for DPB1. About 280 gigabases of sequencing data and around 85 million unique TCR sequences made up an early release that covered under 750 HLA-typed donors. The T cell repertoires of about 700 subjects were profiled by immunosequencing and related to cytomegalovirus serostatus. Four to six DR-DQ haplotypes were handled as single units for association and clustering, since linkage in the cohort was strong. A later genetic analysis took genome-wide SNP genotypes for about three fifths of the roughly 700 donors and used that subset as a discovery cohort. To predict cytomegalovirus infection status, the study brought together high-throughput TCR immunosequencing, statistical association of individual TCRs with disease status, and machine learning. A later analysis re-examined previously published TCR beta repertoires from 600 to 700 donors and added high-resolution HLA genotyping to investigate patterns of TCR occurrence. Along with the approximately 600-subject first cohort, a separate validation cohort of over a hundred different subjects was used. Among some 400 genotyped donors of the cohort, an average of roughly 230,000 unique TCR beta nucleotide sequences was sequenced per donor, of which about 19% were non-productive. An earlier analysis of nearly 600 of the donors applied high-throughput TCR beta sequencing to assess whether each TCR beta V gene segment acted as functional or pseudogenic. Class I and class II HLA loci were covered by the typing at four-digit resolution. Overall study results and their limits: Some IMGT-functional V segments, including TRBV6-2 and TRBV6-3, could not be told apart with the 87-base-pair reads, so those segments were excluded. In a later analysis, HLA-associated TCR beta chains showed more clonal expansion and lower generation probabilities than non-associated chains that were equally common. In a later analysis, several top co-occurrence clusters were reported to appear linked to parvovirus B19, influenza, CMV and Epstein-Barr virus. In a later analysis, TCR association rates were found to vary across HLA loci, with the most associated TCRs seen for DRB1 alleles and the fewest for HLA-C alleles. Sequencing depth was assumed to be roughly uniform across donors in the presence/absence analyses, though that assumption may not hold. An earlier analysis of some 560 of the donors showed that most TCR beta V segments appeared in productive rearrangements either about 87% or about 30% of the time, which broadly matched IMGT annotations. A later analysis found that most CMV-associated TCR beta chains appeared HLA-restricted, with HLA associations seemingly driven largely by CMV exposure. Only TCR beta chains were sequenced in this cohort, and the absence of alpha or paired-chain data limited detectable features. It was suggested by the authors that the approach could potentially be generalized to other disease states and immunological phenotypes. The only immune exposure information available for the cohort was CMV serostatus. A further reported finding was that TCR beta sequences accurately predicted the HLA-A and HLA-B alleles for most subjects in the first cohort. Approximately 18 rarely observed V segments, including chromosome 9 orphons, were excluded from the earlier analysis of several hundred of the donors because counts were too low. The classifier was reported to diagnose cytomegalovirus status with high specificity and sensitivity in both the original and validation cohorts. A later genetic analysis reported fewer N-insertions in productive TCRs among donors in an Asian-associated ancestry cluster than the roughly 720-donor mean. Because HLA typing was unavailable for some donors at each locus, only the typed subset was used in association tests. When HLA alleles, especially DR and DQ, strongly co-occurred, attributing TCR associations to individual alleles was difficult. In vitro tests confirmed that a few of the cytomegalovirus-associated TCR beta chains recognize cytomegalovirus antigens. A group of highly shared sequence variants was considered likely to be a technical artifact of the sequencing pipeline. A later genetic analysis associated a missense DCLRE1C variant with V-gene and J-gene trimming of TCR beta chains, and an independent cohort replicated the association. In a later analysis, over 15,000 TCR beta sequences were associated with specific HLA alleles at a false discovery rate of 0.05. In the study, around 150 TCR beta chains were listed as associated with cytomegalovirus. Most TCR sequences were observed very rarely across donors, whereas some public TCRs were present in many individuals. Correlated functional status among segregating V segments might reflect linkage disequilibrium, but an unknown experimental factor could not be ruled out.

Of note for this clone: Its cognate antigen has yet to be identified. Base quality data are lacking; no much larger clone is found one base away.

The cohort comprised around 700 healthy bone marrow donors. All cohort members were sampled while nominally healthy, although unrecorded immune exposures were likely present. The donor tested CMV seropositive and was one of the 289 seropositive cohort members. Each donor provided a peripheral blood sample, and peripheral blood mononuclear cells were used for TCR beta sequencing. Genomic DNA was extracted from the blood cell samples with the Qiagen DNeasy Blood Extraction Kit. The CDR3 runs 15 amino acids, cysteine and phenylalanine included. The DNA shown is the 45-base CDR3, in frame from base 1. CDR1 and CDR2 were assigned from the germline V gene as LGHNA and YSLEER. Cut back by 1 base and 3 bases, the V and J ends lie 13 bases apart. Preparation of the library involved the immunoSEQ multiplex PCR assay. The multiplex PCR relied on a mix of 60 forward primers for TCR Vbeta segments and 13 reverse primers for TCR Jbeta segments. The CDR3 region of rearranged TCR beta genes was amplified from genomic DNA with a multiplex PCR assay. The Illumina HiSeq System was used to sequence the amplified TCR beta libraries as 87-base-pair reads. The original methods were these. In a later analysis, tens of millions of unique TCR beta chains were counted across the 500 to 700 repertoires, and about 10 million of these chains were shared by at least two donors. A nearest-neighbor algorithm error-corrected the raw reads and collapsed the reads into unique sequences, merging closely related sequences to remove PCR and sequencing errors. Alignment of CDR3 sequences to IMGT reference sequences was used to assign V, D and J gene segments. Each retained sequence needed at least a six-nucleotide match to both a V gene segment and a J gene segment. Rearrangements were classified as productive when the CDR3 lacked stop codons and remained in frame with V and J, and all other rearrangements were classified as non-productive. CDR3 was defined according to IMGT convention as the region running from the second conserved V-encoded cysteine to the conserved J-encoded phenylalanine. The earlier analysis of more than 450 of the donors excluded sequences that lacked an unambiguous match to a single V gene segment. In an earlier analysis of 587 of the donors, V segments were called functional above 56.7% productive rearrangements and were called segregating when the between-donor standard deviation exceeded 5%. A statistical classification framework was built for diagnosing cytomegalovirus status from the catalog of TCR beta chain sequences. A later analysis assigned V and J genes by comparing TCR nucleotide sequences with IMGT/GENE-DB human TR gene sequences. The TCRdist pipeline was used in a later analysis to assign CDR3 sequences and most-parsimonious VDJ recombination scenarios. In a later analysis, every TCR beta chain was defined by the combination of its CDR3 amino acid sequence and its V-gene family, and reads without a unique V-gene family were dropped. A later analysis removed 450 to 600 highly shared, low-generation-probability nucleotide sequences to deal with suspected cross-contamination and a sequencing artifact. For each public chain, a later analysis derived a clonal expansion index from normalized ranks of inferred template counts within each repertoire. A later analysis computed generation probabilities with a VDJ recombination model fitted to out-of-frame rearrangements, and checked the results against IGoR. In a later analysis, TCR-TCR, TCR-HLA and TCR-CMV co-occurrence was scored with hypergeometric tests, and a repertoire-size bias correction was applied to TCR pairs. To estimate false discovery rates, a later analysis permuted the HLA or CMV assignments 20 times. In a later analysis, co-occurring TCRs were grouped using DBSCAN, and TCRdist sequence similarity was added for clustering within HLA-allele-positive subsets. Repertoires with fewer than 30,000 or more than 120,000 public chains, plus five repertoires with anomalous nucleotide sharing, were excluded from co-occurrence clustering. Drawn from immuneACCESS, this table holds only the in-frame rearrangements with V and J called that TCRdb kept. Clones are partly lost; checked studies trace under half to an unresolved V gene and leave the rest unexplained. The DNA gave D and trimming, while V, J and clone size come from that table. Within this sample are around 120,000 clones, with more than 70% of them counted one time only. The ten largest clones take up roughly 10% of the sample.

Material: PBMCs. The source is a woman between 45 and 60 years old in good health and CMV-seropositive. The chain is assembled from TRBV4-3 and TRBJ2-7; no confident D gene assignment can be made. The CDR3 has the sequence CASSQAVHAYYEQYF. The DNA is as follows: TGCGCCAGCAGCCAAGCAGTTCACGCATACTACGAGCAGTACTTC.